This record looks at one T cell receptor beta chain sequence and its context. Trimming shortened V by 1 base and J by 2 bases, and 11 bases separated the two germline ends. This CDR3 is built from 16 residues. CDR1 and CDR2 (germline): SGHAT, FQNNGV. In the original analysis: The authors estimated nucleated cell counts from reference gene primer amplification. Profiling relied on immunoSEQ multiplex PCR, and the TCRdb table lists in-frame clones only, not all of them. That table gives V, J and clone size, and the DNA gave D and trimming. This sample yields 90,000 or so clones, of which roughly 89% are seen a single time; less than 6.5% belongs to the top ten. The entry originates in a study of blood T cell repertoires in COVID-19.

Sequenced input: peripheral blood. This TCR was sampled from a woman at least 80 years old with active COVID-19. This chain connects TRBV11-2 to TRBJ2-2; D remains ambiguous. The CDR3 nucleotides are TGTGCCAGCAGCTTAGGACAAACGATCAACACCGGGGAGCTGTTTTTT. It specifies CASSLGQTINTGELFF.